What follows is one T cell receptor beta chain and its context. Its antigen is not identified. Primers: 60 Vbeta forward and 13 Jbeta reverse. Profiled with immunoSEQ multiplex PCR; TCRdb holds only in-frame clones, not every one. The sample has approximately 150,000 clones; more than 70% are singletons. Germline V gene sequence: CDR1 SNHLY, CDR2 FYNNEI. V shed 4 bases, J shed 5 bases, and the junction held 14 bases outside the gene matches. The CDR3 length is 18 residues. The source of the sample is a study of cytomegalovirus exposure and HLA in healthy donors. Notes on the study in general: Several V segments, TRBV6-2 and TRBV6-3 among them, could not be told apart and were dropped. A previous analysis found most TCR beta V segments productive roughly 90% or roughly 30% of the time. Other equally common chains were less clonally expanded than HLA-associated TCR beta chains, a later analysis showed. Trimming of TCR beta V- and J-genes showed a link, identified in a later analysis, to a missense DCLRE1C variant.

The sample comprised PBMCs. The receptor was derived from a woman in her 40s in good health and CMV-seronegative. V gene TRBV2 combines with J gene TRBJ2-5, with 12 bases aligning to TRBD2. Written as DNA, the CDR3 is TGTGCCAGCAGTGTCTATCCTAGCGGGGGGGCCGTTTTGGAGACCCAGTACTTC. It is translated as CASSVYPSGGAVLETQYF. The full variable domain, with the rest looked up from reference TRBV2 and TRBJ2-5, is EPEVTQTPSHQVTQMGQEVILRCVPISNHLYFYWYRQILGQKVEFLVSFYNNEISEKSEIFDDQFSVERPDGSNFTLKIRSTKLEDSAMYFCASSVYPSGGAVLETQYFGPGTRLLVL.